This TCR beta chain stems from a study of CD8 T cells in Susac syndrome. RNA was extracted with the RNeasy kit, and a quantity of roughly 0.45 to 1 ug was reverse transcribed using random hexamers. A single record per CDR3 protein comes from TCRdb applying MiXCR to the immunoSEQ multiplex PCR reads. This repertoire shows 150,000 to 200,000 distinct CDR3 sequences, around 94% found once; its top ten account for 0.085% to 0.095%. TCR beta from blood CD8+ and CD4+ T cells was sequenced. Those who served as multiple sclerosis controls were treatment-naive patients with stable or active relapsing-remitting disease. CDR3 length equals 14 residues. The V gene end was trimmed by 6 bases and the J gene end by 2 bases; junction bases not matched to a gene: 6.

The sequencing input was CD4+ T cells from PBMCs. The V and J genes are TRBV12-3 or TRBV12-4 and TRBJ1-2; 7 bases map to TRBD1. The sequence was collected from a human donor with multiple sclerosis. The CDR3 DNA reads as TGTGCCAGCAGCCCGACAGGGAACAACTATGGCTACACCTTC. This sequence encodes CASSPTGNNYGYTF.